Sequencing of this T cell receptor beta chain was carried out in a study of T-cell memory formation after mild COVID-19. This clonotype occurred a few times. Its specificity is unknown. TCRdb reanalysed the 5' RACE reads using MiXCR and keeps one entry per CDR3 protein. Altogether about 320,000 distinct CDR3 sequences are present, roughly an eighth being singletons, with the ten largest covering under 25%. Overall study results and limits: Day 15 to 85 contracting clones showed balanced CD4/CD8; later expanders leaned CD4+.

Trimming stripped 0 bases from V and 4 bases from J, with 8 bases between. The CDR3 contains 14 residues. Germline CDR1 is SGHNT and CDR2 is YYREEE (reference sequence). The TCR originated in a man aged 18 to 29 who had mild COVID-19 (a few samples of this study predate the infection). Cell type and time point are not known. The J gene is TRBJ2-1, the V gene TRBV5-4; D unresolved. The specimen sequenced was PBMCs or a T cell subset sorted from them (not recorded which). This chain's CDR3 is CASSLGHQYNEQFF. The CDR3 coding sequence is TGTGCCAGCAGCTTGGGTCATCAATACAATGAGCAGTTCTTC.